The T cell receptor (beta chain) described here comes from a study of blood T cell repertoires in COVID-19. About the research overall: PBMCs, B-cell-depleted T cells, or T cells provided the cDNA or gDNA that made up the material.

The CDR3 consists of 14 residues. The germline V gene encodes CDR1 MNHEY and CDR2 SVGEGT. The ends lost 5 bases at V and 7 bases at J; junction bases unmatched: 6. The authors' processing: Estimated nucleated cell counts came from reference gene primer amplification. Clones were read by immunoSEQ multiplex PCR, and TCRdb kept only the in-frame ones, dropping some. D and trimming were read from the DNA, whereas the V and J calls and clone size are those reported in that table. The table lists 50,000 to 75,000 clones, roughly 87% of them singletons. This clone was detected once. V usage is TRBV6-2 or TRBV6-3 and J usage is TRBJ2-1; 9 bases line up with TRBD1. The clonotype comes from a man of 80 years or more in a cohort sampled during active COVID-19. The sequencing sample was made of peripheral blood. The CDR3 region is CASSPGTGRNEQFF. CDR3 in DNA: TGTGCCAGCAGTCCCGGGACAGGGCGGAATGAGCAGTTCTTC.